A selection of T cell receptor beta chains follows, all from one sample in a study of blood T cell repertoires in COVID-19. Produced via immunoSEQ multiplex PCR; TCRdb's table is partial and in-frame only. Among 150,000 to 250,000 clones, around 87% were seen once, and the ten largest hold around 2.3%. The source material was PBMCs or T cells enriched from blood (not recorded which). The receptors come from a woman under 40 who had recovered from COVID-19. CDR3s include the opening cysteine and the closing phenylalanine or tryptophan. The D gene is left open where the match is weak. Clone size is shown for a subset of rows, as once, few, many or a class of expanded clone.

- TRBJ1-1 - TRBV5-1 CASSLRQANTEAFF TGCGCCAGCAGCTTGAGGCAGGCTAACACTGAAGCTTTCTTT
- TRBJ1-1 - TRBV19 CASSILSTIGGTEAFF TGTGCCAGTAGTATCCTAAGCACGATCGGGGGCACTGAAGCTTTCTTT
- TRBJ2-3 - TRBV5-1 CASKSGTFGTDTQYF TGCGCCAGCAAATCCGGGACTTTCGGCACAGATACGCAGTATTTT
- TRBJ1-5 - TRBV12-5 CASGFSGSSQPQHF TGTGCTAGTGGTTTTTCAGGGTCTAGTCAGCCCCAGCATTTT
- TRBJ2-7 - TRBV4-2 CASSLDSTYEEQYF TGTGCCAGCAGCTTGGACTCAACCTACGAGGAGCAGTACTTC
few TRBJ1-2 - TRBV21-1 CASSTLHLGGTAYGYTF TGTGCCAGCAGCACACTACATTTAGGGGGCACTGCCTATGGCTACACCTTC
- TRBJ1-1 - TRBV19 CASSIRGRGEAFF TGTGCCAGTAGTATCCGGGGGAGAGGTGAAGCTTTCTTT
- TRBJ2-5 TRBD2 TRBV2 CASSGTSGGQETQYF TGTGCCAGCAGTGGGACTAGCGGGGGACAAGAGACCCAGTACTTC
- TRBJ2-2 - TRBV4-1 CASSQVRQGTGELFF TGCGCCAGCAGCCAAGTCAGGCAGGGCACCGGGGAGCTGTTTTTT
few TRBJ2-4 TRBD1 TRBV7-3 CASSRGTENIQYF TGTGCCAGCAGCCGAGGGACAGAAAACATTCAGTACTTC
- TRBJ2-1 - TRBV24-1 CATSDLSGEGYNEQFF TGTGCCACCAGTGATCTTAGCGGAGAGGGCTACAATGAGCAGTTCTTC
- TRBJ2-2 - TRBV27 CASRPFGLYFTGELFF TGTGCCAGCAGGCCCTTCGGACTCTATTTCACCGGGGAGCTGTTTTTT
- TRBJ2-7 - TRBV6-6 CASSPRPGGVYEQYF TGTGCCAGCAGCCCCCGTCCGGGGGGCGTCTACGAGCAGTACTTC
- TRBJ2-2 - TRBV5-6 CASSSPNRVTGELFF TGTGCCAGCAGCTCACCGAACAGGGTAACCGGGGAGCTGTTTTTT
- TRBJ2-3 - TRBV7-3 CASSPHPGSTDTQYF TGTGCCAGCAGCCCCCACCCCGGGAGTACAGATACGCAGTATTTT
- TRBJ1-1 TRBD1 TRBV29-1 CSVALRLGTGGRAFF TGCAGCGTTGCTCTTCGCTTAGGGACAGGGGGCAGAGCTTTCTTT
- TRBJ2-7 TRBD1 TRBV5-1 CASSVQGNEGEVGEQYF TGCGCCAGCAGCGTACAGGGGAATGAGGGCGAGGTCGGCGAGCAGTACTTC
few TRBJ1-6 - TRBV7-2 CASSLTPRGGSYSPLHF TGTGCCAGCAGCCTCACCCCCCGGGGGGGCAGTTATTCACCCCTCCACTTT
- TRBJ1-4 - TRBV25-1 CASSEVGGKLFF TGTGCCAGCAGTGAGGTCGGCGGAAAACTGTTTTTT
- TRBJ1-3 - TRBV7-2 CASSLVDNRLSGNTIYF TGTGCCAGCAGCTTAGTTGATAACCGACTCTCTGGAAACACCATATATTTT
- TRBJ2-7 TRBD2 TRBV19 CASSPLAGDVRSSYEQYF TGTGCCAGTAGCCCTCTAGCGGGAGACGTCCGTAGCTCCTACGAGCAGTACTTC
- TRBJ1-5 TRBD1 TRBV29-1 CSAGGQYQPQHF TGCAGCGCGGGGGGACAGTATCAGCCCCAGCATTTT
- TRBJ1-2 - TRBV3-1/TRBV3-2 CASSRQSANYGYTF TGTGCCAGCAGCCGACAGTCAGCTAACTATGGCTACACCTTC
- TRBJ2-1 - TRBV5-1 CASSPGHTTYNEQFF TGCGCCAGCAGCCCAGGACATACCACCTACAATGAGCAGTTCTTC
few TRBJ1-1 TRBD1 TRBV5-1 CASSLGTGLFAFF TGCGCCAGCAGCTTGGGGACAGGGTTGTTTGCTTTCTTT
- TRBJ2-1 - TRBV2 CASRNEGGGNHEQFF TGTGCCAGCAGAAATGAAGGGGGGGGAAACCATGAGCAGTTCTTC
- TRBJ2-1 - TRBV18 CASSPGGPDEQFF TGTGCCAGCTCGCCCGGAGGGCCCGATGAGCAGTTCTTC
- TRBJ1-1 TRBD1 TRBV19 CASKTGTESTEAFF TGTGCCAGTAAAACCGGGACAGAGAGCACTGAAGCTTTCTTT
- TRBJ1-1 - TRBV7-9 CASSLPQGVNTEAFF TGTGCCAGCAGCTTACCACAGGGTGTGAACACTGAAGCTTTCTTT
- TRBJ1-2 - TRBV30 CAWRAGINYGYTF TGTGCCTGGAGGGCAGGGATTAACTATGGCTACACCTTC
once TRBJ2-3 - TRBV9 CASSVNIGGTDTQYF TGTGCCAGCAGCGTAAACATCGGGGGCACAGATACGCAGTATTTT
few TRBJ2-2 TRBD2 TRBV11-3 CASSPGLAGGGELFF TGTGCCAGCAGCCCCGGACTAGCGGGAGGCGGGGAGCTGTTTTTT
once TRBJ2-5 TRBD2 TRBV6-2/TRBV6-3 CASSSSGEIETQYF TGTGCCAGCAGTTCTAGCGGGGAGATCGAGACCCAGTACTTC
- TRBJ1-4 TRBD1 TRBV18 CASSPLPGGAVGDEKLFF TGTGCCAGCTCACCACTTCCAGGGGGCGCCGTCGGCGATGAAAAACTGTTTTTT
- TRBJ2-7 TRBD2 TRBV7-2 CASTPGGADTYEQYF TGTGCCAGCACCCCGGGGGGGGCCGATACCTACGAGCAGTACTTC
- TRBJ2-1 - TRBV7-6 CASSLGGGQMEFSEQFF TGTGCCAGCAGCTTAGGGGGGGGCCAAATGGAGTTTAGTGAGCAGTTCTTC
- TRBJ1-2 - TRBV7-2 CASSGDRSTAYGYTF TGTGCCAGCAGCGGAGACAGGAGCACGGCCTATGGCTACACCTTC
- TRBJ1-6 - TRBV7-2 CASSNRRQVGPNSPLHF TGTGCCAGCAGCAACCGTCGACAGGTCGGCCCTAATTCACCCCTCCACTTT
few TRBJ1-4 - TRBV30 CAWSVARGSGEKLFF TGTGCCTGGAGTGTTGCCCGGGGGTCAGGAGAAAAACTGTTTTTT
- TRBJ2-1 - TRBV3-1/TRBV3-2 CASSQGRNEQFF TGTGCCAGCAGCCAAGGCCGGAATGAGCAGTTCTTC
- TRBJ1-4 TRBD1 TRBV19 CASSTTGVTKDRGKLFF TGTGCCAGTAGTACGACAGGGGTAACAAAAGACCGAGGAAAACTGTTTTTT
few TRBJ1-2 - TRBV7-9 CASSLNQWAAYGYTF TGTGCCAGCAGCTTAAATCAGTGGGCAGCCTATGGCTACACCTTC
- TRBJ2-7 TRBD1 TRBV13 CASSTWTGGPYEQYF TGTGCCAGCAGCACTTGGACAGGGGGACCCTACGAGCAGTACTTC